A selection of T cell receptor beta chains follows, all from one sample in a study of blood T cell repertoires in COVID-19. Clones were sequenced by immunoSEQ multiplex PCR, and TCRdb holds only the in-frame ones, with some missing. There are about 150,000 clones in the sample; about 83% occur only once, and more than 4.5% lies in the top ten. Sequences were obtained from PBMCs or T cells enriched from blood (not recorded which). These receptors all stem from a woman between 45 and 65 years old who had been exposed to COVID-19. CDR3s include the opening cysteine and the closing phenylalanine or tryptophan. D genes are given only for firm matches. Expanded clones are given a class, and other clones once, few, many or no size at all.

j_call | clone_size | v_call | d_call | cdr3_nt | cdr3_aa
TRBJ2-5 | - | TRBV5-1 | TRBD2 | TGCGCCAGCTCGACTAGCGGGGGGGCCGGAGAGACCCAGTACTTC | CASSTSGGAGETQYF
TRBJ1-4 | - | TRBV9 | - | TGTGCCAGCAGCTTAGGGTCCTCGGGTAATGAAAAACTGTTTTTT | CASSLGSSGNEKLFF
TRBJ1-4 | once | TRBV5-6 | TRBD1 | TGTGCCAGCAGCTTTGGGACAGGGGTTGAAAAACTGTTTTTT | CASSFGTGVEKLFF
TRBJ2-3 | few | TRBV30 | TRBD2 | TGTGCCTGGAGTCCAGGGACTAGCGGGAGAATTTCACCGCAGTATTTT | CAWSPGTSGRISPQYF
TRBJ2-3 | - | TRBV7-9 | - | TGTGCCAGCAGCTTAAACATGGGGGCGCGCACAGATACGCAGTATTTT | CASSLNMGARTDTQYF
TRBJ2-2 | few | TRBV29-1 | TRBD2 | TGCAGCGTTGAAGGGATAGCGGGAGTCACCGGGGAGCTGTTTTTT | CSVEGIAGVTGELFF
TRBJ1-5 | once | TRBV5-1 | - | TGCGCCAGCAGCGAGGACAGCTATAGCAATCAGCCCCAGCATTTT | CASSEDSYSNQPQHF
TRBJ2-3 | - | TRBV3-1/TRBV3-2 | TRBD1 | TGTGCCAGCAGCCAAGATAGGGGGCCCAAAGGCGATACGCAGTATTTT | CASSQDRGPKGDTQYF
TRBJ2-3 | - | TRBV27 | TRBD2 | TGTGCCAGCAGTTTCTACGGACTAGCTGTAGGAGATACGCAGTATTTT | CASSFYGLAVGDTQYF
TRBJ2-3 | - | TRBV7-2 | - | TGTGCCAGCAGTTTTGACAGGGGAGGGGATACGCAGTATTTT | CASSFDRGGDTQYF
TRBJ2-1 | once | TRBV7-8 | TRBD2 | TGTGCCAGCAGCCTGGGACTAGCGGGGGGTTATAATGAGCAGTTCTTC | CASSLGLAGGYNEQFF
TRBJ1-1 | - | TRBV6-6 | - | TGTGCCAGCAGTTACGGTGGGAGAGAAGCTTTCTTT | CASSYGGREAFF
TRBJ2-1 | - | TRBV6-5 | TRBD2 | TGTGCCAGCACGGGTGGCCCGGGAGGCAATGAGCAGTTCTTC | CASTGGPGGNEQFF
TRBJ1-2 | - | TRBV10-3 | - | TGTGCCATCAGCGGAGCCAAGGGAGACTATGGCTACACCTTC | CAISGAKGDYGYTF
TRBJ2-3 | - | TRBV10-1 | TRBD2 | TGCGCCAGCAGTGAGGCAACTAGCGGGTTCTTCACAGATACGCAGTATTTT | CASSEATSGFFTDTQYF
TRBJ1-1 | - | TRBV27 | - | TGTGCCAGCTCCAGGGCCTCCCGCACTGAAGCTTTCTTT | CASSRASRTEAFF
TRBJ2-1 | - | TRBV7-2 | TRBD1 | TGTGCCAGCAGCCACCGACAGGGCCTAACTGGGGATGAGCAGTTCTTC | CASSHRQGLTGDEQFF
TRBJ1-1 | - | TRBV11-2 | - | TGTGCCAGCAGCTTAGACGGCGGGAACACTGAAGCTTTCTTT | CASSLDGGNTEAFF
TRBJ1-1 | - | TRBV5-1 | - | TGCGCCAGCAGCCAGATGAACCTGAACACTGAAGCTTTCTTT | CASSQMNLNTEAFF
TRBJ2-1 | - | TRBV27 | TRBD2 | TGTGCCAGCAGTCCCCAGACTAGCGCCTACAATGAGCAGTTCTTC | CASSPQTSAYNEQFF
TRBJ2-7 | - | TRBV3-1/TRBV3-2 | - | TGTGCCAGCAGCCCCCGGACGGGAGAGTCCTACGAGCAGTACTTC | CASSPRTGESYEQYF
TRBJ1-5 | - | TRBV7-9 | - | TGTGCCAGAGAATGGCCTCCCAAAGTCAATCAGCCCCAGCATTTT | CAREWPPKVNQPQHF
TRBJ2-2 | - | TRBV6-2/TRBV6-3 | - | TGTGCCAGCAGTTTGGCGAGGTTAGGGAACACCGGGGAGCTGTTTTTT | CASSLARLGNTGELFF
TRBJ1-6 | - | TRBV7-3 | TRBD1 | TGTGCCAGCAGGTTAACCGGGACAGGGCAAGCACCCCTCCACTTT | CASRLTGTGQAPLHF
TRBJ1-1 | - | TRBV18 | - | TGTGCCAGCTCACTGACTGAGAACACTGAAGCTTTCTTT | CASSLTENTEAFF
TRBJ2-3 | - | TRBV9 | - | TGTGCCAGCAGTGCCGGGACTCAATTGGGAGATACGCAGTATTTT | CASSAGTQLGDTQYF
TRBJ2-1 | - | TRBV7-2 | TRBD2 | TGTGCCAGCAGCTCTCCCGGGACTAGCGGGAGGGTTGGGTTCTTC | CASSSPGTSGRVGFF
TRBJ1-2 | - | TRBV12-3/TRBV12-4 | - | TGTGCCAGCAGTTTGGGACTGACCTATGGCTACACCTTC | CASSLGLTYGYTF
TRBJ1-5 | once | TRBV30 | - | TGTGCCTGGAGCGCCGAGAGGGGGAGAAATGTCAATCAGCCCCAGCATTTT | CAWSAERGRNVNQPQHF
TRBJ2-1 | few | TRBV20-1 | - | TGCAGTGCTAGTGGGGGGCACGGGAATGAGCAGTTCTTC | CSASGGHGNEQFF
TRBJ2-7 | medium-sized | TRBV6-1 | - | TGTGCCAGCAGTGAAGCGCAGGAACAGAACGAGCAGTACTTC | CASSEAQEQNEQYF
TRBJ1-1 | - | TRBV19 | - | TGTGCCAGTAGCATGACAGACCTGAACACTGAAGCTTTCTTT | CASSMTDLNTEAFF
TRBJ2-3 | - | TRBV6-5 | TRBD1 | TGTGCCAGCCTCGACAGGGCCTGGGGCACAGATACGCAGTATTTT | CASLDRAWGTDTQYF
TRBJ1-4 | few | TRBV5-1 | TRBD1 | TGCGCCAGCAGCAGATCCGGGACAGGAGGAGAAAAACTGTTTTTT | CASSRSGTGGEKLFF
TRBJ2-1 | - | TRBV15 | TRBD2 | TGTGCCACCAGCAGAGATGGGAGTAGCGGGAACAATGAGCAGTTCTTC | CATSRDGSSGNNEQFF
TRBJ2-3 | - | TRBV7-2 | TRBD2 | TGTGCCAGCAGCCTCCCCATACGACTAGCGGGAGTGTCAGATACGCAGTATTTT | CASSLPIRLAGVSDTQYF
TRBJ2-7 | - | TRBV19 | - | TGTGCCAGTAGTATTGCGGGACGGATATCCTACGAGCAGTACTTC | CASSIAGRISYEQYF
TRBJ1-1 | - | TRBV15 | - | TGTGCCACCAGCAGAGATCTCGGGGTGGACACTGAAGCTTTCTTT | CATSRDLGVDTEAFF
TRBJ2-7 | once | TRBV6-6 | - | TGTGCCAGCAGTCCGTCAGGGGGGATACCCTACGAGCAGTACTTC | CASSPSGGIPYEQYF
TRBJ2-3 | - | TRBV27 | TRBD2 | TGTGCCAGCCAGGGACTAGCGGGAGTAGATACGCAGTATTTT | CASQGLAGVDTQYF
TRBJ2-7 | - | TRBV28 | - | TGTGCCAGCAAGGTACAGGGGGAGGGGGAGCAGTACTTC | CASKVQGEGEQYF
TRBJ2-3 | - | TRBV7-3 | TRBD2 | TGTGCCAGCAGCGATGGAGGACTAGCGGGGGGCGAAGATACGCAGTATTTT | CASSDGGLAGGEDTQYF
TRBJ2-2 | - | TRBV6-5 | - | TGTGCCAGCAAACGGGAAGGGAACACCGGGGAGCTGTTTTTT | CASKREGNTGELFF
TRBJ2-1 | - | TRBV11-2 | - | TGTGCCAGCAGCTTAAGGGGGTTTAGATCCAATGAGCAGTTCTTC | CASSLRGFRSNEQFF
TRBJ2-1 | - | TRBV7-9 | TRBD1 | TGTGCCAGCAGTCTGACAGGGGTATTGGACAATGAGCAGTTCTTC | CASSLTGVLDNEQFF
TRBJ1-4 | - | TRBV19 | - | TGTGCCAGTAGTATTGATTACGCCCGGGGGCTGTTTTTT | CASSIDYARGLFF
TRBJ2-1 | - | TRBV6-4 | TRBD1 | TGTGCCAGCAGTAGAACAGGGGGAAGGTTTAATGAGCAGTTCTTC | CASSRTGGRFNEQFF
TRBJ1-4 | - | TRBV5-5 | - | TGTGCCAGCAGCCCGGCGGGAGACCCCAATGAAAAACTGTTTTTT | CASSPAGDPNEKLFF